This TCR beta chain comes out of a study of chronic HIV infection and antiretroviral therapy. MiXCR, run by TCRdb on the 5' RACE reads, gives a single entry per CDR3 protein. The repertoire consists of 39,000 or so distinct CDR3 sequences, with roughly 7.6% occurring once and the leading ten covering under 3.5%. Trimming removed 2 bases at V and 6 bases at J, with 13 bases between. This CDR3 spans 15 amino acids. Per germline, CDR1 SGHTA and CDR2 FQGNSA. This receptor was obtained from an adult who had HIV and had not received antiretroviral therapy, or was an uninfected healthy control (not recorded which). Sample: peripheral blood. The chain is built from TRBV7-2 and TRBJ2-2; perhaps TRBD1 as D (8 bases). CDR3 residues: CASSLQGAGAGELFF. CDR3 nucleotides: TGTGCCAGCAGCTTACAGGGGGCGGGGGCCGGGGAGCTGTTTTTT.